These 12 T cell receptor beta chains were all obtained from the same sample, sequenced in a study of cytomegalovirus exposure and HLA in healthy donors. Researchers ran the PCR with 60 Vbeta and 13 Jbeta primers. Clones were read by immunoSEQ multiplex PCR, and TCRdb kept only the in-frame ones, dropping some. The specimen's table records 200,000 or so clones. The sequenced material came from PBMCs. The origin of the receptors is a boy younger than 18 in good health and CMV-seronegative.

The genes are TRBV19 and TRBJ2-7; D is possibly TRBD1 (6 bases). Trimming took off 11 bases at V and 5 bases at J, with 22 bases between the two ends. The CDR3 spans 14 residues. Germline V gene lookup returns CDR1 LNHDA and CDR2 SQIVND (reference sequence). The CDR3 DNA sequence: TGTGCCTCAGGGGCGGTCGAGAGGTTCCACGAGCAGTACTTC. Protein sequence: CASGAVERFHEQYF. The full variable domain, rest sourced from reference TRBV19 and TRBJ2-7, is DGGITQSPKYLFRKEGQNVTLSCEQNLNHDAMYWYRQDPGQGLRLIYYSQIVNDFQKGDIAEGYSVSREKKESFPLTVTSAQKNPTAFYLCASGAVERFHEQYFGPGTRLTVT.

Points on this clone: One end of the junction varies from germline; a read error may be responsible. The chain recombines TRBV30 with TRBJ1-2, with D possibly being TRBD1 (5 bases). CDR3 size: 10 residues. Per germline, CDR1 GTSNPN and CDR2 SVGIG (reference sequence). CDR3 DNA: TGTGCCTGGAGTGCCGGACATCCGTTCTTC. This sequence encodes CAWSAGHPFF.

The DNA for the CDR3 is TGTGCCAGCAGTCCGGGACTACCCTTCTACGAGCAGTACTTC. Protein: CASSPGLPFYEQYF. V is TRBV2 and J is TRBJ2-7; 7 nucleotides agree with TRBD2. Germline-derived CDR1 and CDR2 are SNHLY and FYNNEI. The CDR3 has 14 residues. The trim removed 5 bases at V and 3 bases at J, leaving 7 bases unmatched.

The chain employs TRBV19 and TRBJ2-7, with 9 bases identical to TRBD1. Germline assignment: CDR1 LNHDA and CDR2 SQIVND (reference sequence). This CDR3 region has 15 residues. V lost 5 bases, J lost 3 bases, and 8 bases stayed unmatched. CDR3 coding DNA: TGTGCCAGTAGTTTTATGAGGACAGGGGTCTACGAGCAGTACTTC. Amino acids: CASSFMRTGVYEQYF.

J is TRBJ1-2 and V is TRBV9, with 10 bases aligning to TRBD1. CDR3 length equals 14 residues. J gave up 4 bases and V 2 bases, and 2 bases lay outside the gene matches. Per germline, CDR1 SGDLS and CDR2 YYNGEE. The CDR3 here is CASSVGTGAYGYTF. The DNA for the CDR3 is TGTGCCAGCAGCGTCGGGACAGGGGCCTATGGCTACACCTTC.

This chain joins TRBV29-1 and TRBJ2-7, with D tentatively TRBD2 (6 bases). V was cut by 3 bases and J by 6 bases, with 18 bases left in between. The germline V gene has CDR1 SQVTM and CDR2 ANQGSEA. The CDR3 is 14 residues long. The CDR3 sequence is CSVEIAGSSREQYF. The CDR3 DNA follows: TGCAGCGTTGAGATTGCGGGATCCTCCCGCGAGCAGTACTTC.

V gene TRBV19 combines with J gene TRBJ1-4; D call uncertain. The germline CDR1 and CDR2 sequences are LNHDA and SQIVND (reference sequence). V was pared by 5 bases and J by 4 bases, with 11 bases between. CDR3 length: 14 residues. CDR3 coding DNA: TGTGCCAGTAGTCCTACAGCTCTTAATGAAAAACTGTTTTTT. This encodes CASSPTALNEKLFF.

The chain carries TRBV7-2 and TRBJ2-4, with D unclear. Per the germline V gene, CDR1 is SGHTA and CDR2 is FQGNSA. CDR3 length: 15 residues. Deletions cut 1 base from V and 4 bases from J, with 11 bases between. The CDR3 sequence: CASSLDSLTKNIQYF. The CDR3 bases are TGTGCCAGCAGCTTAGACAGCCTAACTAAAAACATTCAGTACTTC.

The CDR3 nucleotides read TGTGCCAGCAGCCCCCGCGGATTGAACACTGAAGCTTTCTTT. Its protein product is CASSPRGLNTEAFF. V is TRBV7-9 and J is TRBJ1-1; D is unclear. Per the germline V gene, CDR1 is SEHNR and CDR2 is FQNEAQ (reference sequence). The V end lost 5 bases, the J end lost 0 bases, and 10 bases lay between the germline ends. CDR3 length: 14 residues. Filled out from reference TRBV7-9 and TRBJ1-1, the complete variable domain reads DTGVSQNPRHKITKRGQNVTFRCDPISEHNRLYWYRQTLGQGPEFLTYFQNEAQLEKSRLLSDRFSAERPKGSFSTLEIQRTEQGDSAMYLCASSPRGLNTEAFFGQGTRLTVV.

The chain employs TRBV28 and TRBJ2-2, with 7 positions matching TRBD1. The CDR3 totals 15 residues. V shed 5 bases, J shed 6 bases, and the junction held 9 bases outside the gene matches. Per germline, CDR1 MDHEN and CDR2 SYDVKM. DNA for the CDR3: TGTGCCAGCAGTCCCCCAGACAGGGCCGCCGGGGAGCTGTTTTTT. This codes for CASSPPDRAAGELFF.

The chain uses TRBV28 and TRBJ2-5, with D possibly being TRBD1 (5 bases). The V gene's germline CDR1 is MDHEN and CDR2 SYDVKM. V was cut by 10 bases and J by 2 bases, with 14 bases left in between. The CDR3 length is 13 residues. The CDR3 nucleotides read TGTGCCACCTCCCAGGGTAGACAAGAGACCCAGTACTTC. The encoded protein is CATSQGRQETQYF.

CDR3 in amino acids: CAWSRTELNTEAFF. The CDR3, as DNA: TGTGCCTGGAGCCGGACAGAGTTGAACACTGAAGCTTTCTTT. The chain carries TRBV30 and TRBJ1-1; D is perhaps TRBD1 (6 bases). The V end lost 3 bases, the J end lost 0 bases, and 11 bases lay between the germline ends. The length of the CDR3 is 14 residues. Per the germline V gene, CDR1 is GTSNPN and CDR2 is SVGIG (reference sequence).